This is a list of T cell receptor beta chains from one sample in a study of blood T cells in healthy people across ages. TCRdb called the 5' RACE reads again in MiXCR, with one record for every CDR3 protein. Counted here are fewer than 900,000 distinct CDR3 sequences, around 45% occurring once; the ten biggest clones make up 30% to 40%. Sequences were obtained from blood. Receptors originate from a woman aged 55-70 years in good health. Each CDR3 is given with its conserved first and last residue. Each record gives: D gene, clone size, J gene, V gene, CDR3 protein, CDR3 DNA. D genes are given only for firm matches. Rows give clone size only sometimes, using once, few, many, or a class for an expanded clone.

D: .; size: .; J: TRBJ1-2; V: TRBV7-2; CDR3: CAVCNRAQGYTF; DNA: TGTGCTGTCTGCAACAGGGCCCAGGGCTACACCTTC
D: .; size: .; J: TRBJ1-2; V: TRBV20-1; CDR3: CSARERGKYYGYTF; DNA: TGCAGTGCTAGAGAGCGGGGGAAATACTATGGCTACACCTTC
D: TRBD2; size: .; J: TRBJ2-3; V: TRBV20-1; CDR3: CSASPTSGRADTQYF; DNA: TGCAGTGCTAGCCCTACTAGCGGGAGGGCAGATACGCAGTATTTT
D: .; size: .; J: TRBJ1-2; V: TRBV24-1; CDR3: CATSSPASGLMRYTF; DNA: TGTGCCACTTCATCCCCGGCCAGCGGCCTGATGCGCTACACCTTC
D: .; size: .; J: TRBJ2-2; V: TRBV29-1; CDR3: CSVQEGGKTGELFF; DNA: TGCAGCGTTCAGGAAGGGGGAAAAACCGGGGAGCTGTTTTTT
D: .; size: .; J: TRBJ2-3; V: TRBV13; CDR3: CASSFRLGAVTQYF; DNA: TGTGCCAGCAGCTTTAGACTAGGGGCTGTTACGCAGTATTTT
D: .; size: .; J: TRBJ2-3; V: TRBV9; CDR3: CASSSPSSPDTQYF; DNA: TGTGCCAGCAGCTCCCCTAGTTCCCCAGATACGCAGTATTTT
D: .; size: .; J: TRBJ1-6; V: TRBV7-2; CDR3: CASSLVGWDLSNSPLHF; DNA: TGTGCCAGCAGCTTAGTTGGGTGGGACCTCTCAAATTCACCCCTCCACTTT
D: .; size: many; J: TRBJ2-7; V: TRBV5-1; CDR3: CASSFQGTYEQYF; DNA: TGCGCCAGCAGCTTCCAGGGCACCTACGAGCAGTACTTC
D: .; size: .; J: TRBJ2-7; V: TRBV28; CDR3: CASSLSGWTRDAYGQYF; DNA: TGTGCCAGCAGTTTATCGGGCTGGACAAGGGATGCGTACGGGCAGTACTTC
D: TRBD1; size: .; J: TRBJ2-4; V: TRBV10-3; CDR3: CAISDRGINIQYF; DNA: TGTGCCATCAGTGACAGGGGGATAAACATTCAGTACTTC
D: .; size: .; J: TRBJ1-5; V: TRBV28; CDR3: CASLLGGGWQGQPQHF; DNA: TGTGCCAGCCTCTTGGGGGGGGGCTGGCAGGGTCAGCCCCAGCATTTT
D: TRBD1; size: once; J: TRBJ2-6; V: TRBV29-1; CDR3: CSVQGTGVSGANVLTF; DNA: TGCAGCGTCCAGGGGACAGGGGTCTCTGGGGCCAACGTCCTGACTTTC
D: TRBD1; size: .; J: TRBJ1-2; V: TRBV28; CDR3: CASSFLYTGGRSYGYTF; DNA: TGTGCCAGCAGTTTCCTTTACACAGGGGGAAGAAGCTATGGCTACACCTTC
D: TRBD1; size: .; J: TRBJ2-5; V: TRBV20-1; CDR3: CSARGDRQETQYF; DNA: TGCAGTGCTAGGGGGGACAGACAAGAGACCCAGTACTTC
D: TRBD2; size: .; J: TRBJ2-5; V: TRBV10-3; CDR3: CAISDPSGKQEIQYF; DNA: TGTGCCATCAGTGACCCTAGCGGGAAGCAAGAGATCCAGTACTTC
D: .; size: few; J: TRBJ2-7; V: TRBV20-1; CDR3: CSAYPGPPYEQYF; DNA: TGCAGTGCGTATCCCGGGCCCCCCTACGAGCAGTACTTC
D: .; size: .; J: TRBJ1-6; V: TRBV6-1; CDR3: CASSKKKQVLLGNSPPHF; DNA: TGTGCCAGCAGCAAAAAAAAGCAGGTTCTGCTGGGGAATTCACCCCCCCACTTT
D: .; size: few; J: TRBJ2-7; V: TRBV29-1; CDR3: CSVGSGVYQYF; DNA: TGCAGCGTTGGGTCTGGGGTCTATCAGTACTTC
D: .; size: .; J: TRBJ2-5; V: TRBV11-3; CDR3: CASSLRGRTETQYF; DNA: TGTGCCAGCAGCTTACGGGGGCGGACAGAGACCCAGTACTTC
D: .; size: few; J: TRBJ2-2; V: TRBV29-1; CDR3: CSVSSTNTGELFF; DNA: TGCAGCGTTTCATCTACGAACACCGGGGAGCTGTTTTTT
D: .; size: few; J: TRBJ2-5; V: TRBV27; CDR3: CASSFSPQRKNQETQYF; DNA: TGTGCCAGCAGTTTTTCCCCTCAGCGGAAGAACCAAGAGACCCAGTACTTC
D: TRBD1; size: .; J: TRBJ2-7; V: TRBV24-1; CDR3: CATSDGDRVVEQYF; DNA: TGTGCCACCAGTGACGGGGACAGGGTGGTCGAGCAGTACTTC
D: TRBD2; size: .; J: TRBJ2-3; V: TRBV28; CDR3: CASSDTASGRGPDTQYF; DNA: TGTGCCAGCAGTGACACTGCTAGCGGGAGGGGACCAGATACGCAGTATTTT
D: .; size: .; J: TRBJ2-3; V: TRBV20-1; CDR3: CSATVSATTPYF; DNA: TGCAGTGCTACCGTTAGCGCCACAACCCCGTATTTT
D: .; size: .; J: TRBJ2-5; V: TRBV20-1; CDR3: CSATEPPAQYF; DNA: TGCAGTGCCACTGAGCCACCAGCCCAGTACTTC
D: .; size: .; J: TRBJ1-2; V: TRBV6-6; CDR3: CASKMGGDGYTF; DNA: TGTGCCAGCAAAATGGGGGGGGATGGCTACACCTTC
D: .; size: .; J: TRBJ1-1; V: TRBV5-1; CDR3: CASSWQQMNTEAFF; DNA: TGCGCCAGCAGCTGGCAGCAAATGAACACTGAAGCTTTCTTT
D: TRBD2; size: .; J: TRBJ2-1; V: TRBV4-1; CDR3: CASSQDEASGWNEQFF; DNA: TGCGCCAGCAGCCAAGATGAGGCTAGCGGGTGGAATGAGCAGTTCTTC
D: TRBD2; size: .; J: TRBJ2-7; V: TRBV7-9; CDR3: CASSTASTSGIYEQYF; DNA: TGTGCCAGCAGCACCGCATCGACTAGCGGGATCTACGAGCAGTACTTC
D: .; size: .; J: TRBJ1-2; V: TRBV29-1; CDR3: CSVVRDPANYGYTF; DNA: TGCAGCGTTGTCCGGGACCCAGCTAACTATGGCTACACCTTC
D: TRBD1; size: few; J: TRBJ2-5; V: TRBV7-7; CDR3: CASSWGTGAQETQYF; DNA: TGTGCTAGCAGCTGGGGGACAGGGGCACAAGAGACCCAGTACTTC
D: .; size: .; J: TRBJ1-6; V: TRBV20-1; CDR3: CSARDMTANPPLHF; DNA: TGCAGTGCTAGAGATATGACAGCTAATCCACCCCTCCACTTT